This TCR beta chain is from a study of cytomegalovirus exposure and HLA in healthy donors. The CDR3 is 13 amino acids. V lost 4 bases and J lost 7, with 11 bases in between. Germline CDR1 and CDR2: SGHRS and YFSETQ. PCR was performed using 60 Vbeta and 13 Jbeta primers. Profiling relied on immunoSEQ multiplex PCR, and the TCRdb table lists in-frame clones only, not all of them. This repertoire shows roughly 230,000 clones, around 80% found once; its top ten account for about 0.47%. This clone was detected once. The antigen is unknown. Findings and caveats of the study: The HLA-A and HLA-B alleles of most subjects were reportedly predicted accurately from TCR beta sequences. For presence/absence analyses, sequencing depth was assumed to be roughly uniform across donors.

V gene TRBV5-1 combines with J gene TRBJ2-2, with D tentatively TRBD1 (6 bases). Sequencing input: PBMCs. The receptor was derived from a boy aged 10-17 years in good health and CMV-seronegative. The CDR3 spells CASSLRGGGELFF. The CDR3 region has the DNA TGCGCCAGCAGCCTCAGGGGCGGCGGGGAGCTGTTTTTT.